Included here is one TCR beta chain sequence, with context. Source study methods: Amplification with reference gene primers provided the estimates of nucleated cell counts. Profiling relied on immunoSEQ multiplex PCR, and the TCRdb table lists in-frame clones only, not all of them. V and J calls and clone size are given by that table; D and trimming were obtained from the DNA. The sample shows roughly 200,000 clones, 75% to 90% of them seen only once. The data are from a study of blood T cell repertoires in COVID-19. Study summary: Italy, Spain and the United States were the sources of the convalescent and acute COVID-19 samples.

Germline V gives CDR1 KGHSH, CDR2 LQKENI. The CDR3 is 14 amino acids. Trimming cost V 2 bases and J 6 bases, with 12 bases left between them. This sequence originates from a woman in her thirties or forties with acute COVID-19. Sequenced input: PBMCs or T cells enriched from blood (not recorded which). This chain joins TRBV18 and TRBJ2-3; D unclear. The CDR3 DNA follows: TGTGCCAGCTCACCAAACAGCCCGTTGGATACGCAGTATTTT. The encoded protein is CASSPNSPLDTQYF.